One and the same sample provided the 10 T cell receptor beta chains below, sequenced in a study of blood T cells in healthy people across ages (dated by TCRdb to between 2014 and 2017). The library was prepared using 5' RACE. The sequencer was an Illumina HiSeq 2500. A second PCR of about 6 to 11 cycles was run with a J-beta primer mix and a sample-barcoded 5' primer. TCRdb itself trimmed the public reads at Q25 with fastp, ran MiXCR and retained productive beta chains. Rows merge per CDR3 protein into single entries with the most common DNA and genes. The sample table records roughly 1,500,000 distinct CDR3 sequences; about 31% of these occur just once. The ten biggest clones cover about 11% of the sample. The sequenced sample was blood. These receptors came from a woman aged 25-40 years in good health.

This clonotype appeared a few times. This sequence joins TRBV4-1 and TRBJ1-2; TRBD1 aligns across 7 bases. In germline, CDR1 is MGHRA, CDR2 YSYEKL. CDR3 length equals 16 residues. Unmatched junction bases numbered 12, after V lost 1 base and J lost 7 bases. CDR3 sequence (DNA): TGCGCCAGCAGCCAAGTGCGCTCAGGGGGGTTCTCTGGCTACACCTTC. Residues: CASSQVRSGGFSGYTF.

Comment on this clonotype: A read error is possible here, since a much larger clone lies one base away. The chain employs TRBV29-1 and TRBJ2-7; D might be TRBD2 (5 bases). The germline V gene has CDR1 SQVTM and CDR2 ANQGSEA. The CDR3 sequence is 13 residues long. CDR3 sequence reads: CSVSRGLSYGQYF. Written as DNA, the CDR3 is TGCAGCGTTTCTCGAGGGCTCTCCTACGGGCAGTACTTC.

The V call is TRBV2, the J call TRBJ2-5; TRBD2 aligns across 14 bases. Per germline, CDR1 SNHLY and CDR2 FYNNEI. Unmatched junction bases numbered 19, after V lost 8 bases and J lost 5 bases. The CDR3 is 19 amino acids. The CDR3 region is CASDPSAEDRTSGGETQYF. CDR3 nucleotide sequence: TGTGCCAGCGACCCCTCCGCAGAAGATCGGACTAGCGGGGGGGAGACCCAGTACTTC.

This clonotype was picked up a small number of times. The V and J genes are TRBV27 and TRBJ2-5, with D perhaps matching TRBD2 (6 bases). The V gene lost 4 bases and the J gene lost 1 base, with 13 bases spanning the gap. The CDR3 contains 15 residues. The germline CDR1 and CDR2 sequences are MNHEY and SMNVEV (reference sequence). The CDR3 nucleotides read TGTGCCAGCAGTTCGATGGTGGGAGGCCAAGAGACCCAGTACTTC. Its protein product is CASSSMVGGQETQYF.

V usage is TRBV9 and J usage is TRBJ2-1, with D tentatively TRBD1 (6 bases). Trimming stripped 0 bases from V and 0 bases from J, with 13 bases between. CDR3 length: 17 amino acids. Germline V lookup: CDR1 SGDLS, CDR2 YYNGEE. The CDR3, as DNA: TGTGCCAGCAGCGTAGTGACAGGTGCTAGCTCCTACAATGAGCAGTTCTTC. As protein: CASSVVTGASSYNEQFF. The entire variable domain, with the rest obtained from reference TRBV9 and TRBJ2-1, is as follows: DSGVTQTPKHLITATGQRVTLRCSPRSGDLSVYWYQQSLDQGLQFLIQYYNGEERAKGNILERFSAQQFPDLHSELNLSSLELGDSALYFCASSVVTGASSYNEQFFGPGTRLTVL.

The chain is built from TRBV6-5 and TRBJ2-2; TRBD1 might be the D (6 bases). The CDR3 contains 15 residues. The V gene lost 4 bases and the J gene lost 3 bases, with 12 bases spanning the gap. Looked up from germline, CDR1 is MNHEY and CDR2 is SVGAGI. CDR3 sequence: CASSSRDTDTGELFF. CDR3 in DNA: TGTGCCAGCAGTTCCCGGGACACCGACACCGGGGAGCTGTTTTTT.

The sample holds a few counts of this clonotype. CDR3 sequence: CASSFGIARTDTQYF. CDR3 sequence (DNA): TGTGCCAGCAGTTTTGGTATAGCTCGCACAGATACGCAGTATTTT. The J gene is TRBJ2-3, the V gene TRBV12-3 or TRBV12-4; no clear D. The CDR3 covers 15 residues. Between the trimmed V and J ends, which lost 3 bases and 1 base, there was a span of 11 bases.

As DNA, the CDR3 is TGTGCCAGCAGTGAAGAGTCAGACTCCTACGAGCAGTACTTC. This codes for CASSEESDSYEQYF. This chain uses TRBV2 with TRBJ2-7; D not certain. CDR3 length equals 14 residues. The V gene's germline CDR1 is SNHLY and CDR2 FYNNEI. Trimming shortened V by 1 base and J by 0 bases, and 7 bases separated the two germline ends.

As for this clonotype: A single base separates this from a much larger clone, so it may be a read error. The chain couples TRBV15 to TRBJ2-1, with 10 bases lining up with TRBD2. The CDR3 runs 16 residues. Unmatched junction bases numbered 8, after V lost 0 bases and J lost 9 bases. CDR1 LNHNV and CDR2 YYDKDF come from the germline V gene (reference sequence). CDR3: CATSRDPSGGAPEQFF. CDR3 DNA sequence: TGTGCCACCAGCAGAGATCCCAGCGGGGGGGCGCCTGAGCAGTTCTTC.

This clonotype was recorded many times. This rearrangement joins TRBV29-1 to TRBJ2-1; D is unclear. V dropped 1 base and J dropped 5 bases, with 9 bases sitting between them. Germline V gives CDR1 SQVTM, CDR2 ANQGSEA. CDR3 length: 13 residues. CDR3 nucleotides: TGCAGCGTTGAAGGCCAGGATAACAATGAGCAGTTCTTC. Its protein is CSVEGQDNNEQFF.